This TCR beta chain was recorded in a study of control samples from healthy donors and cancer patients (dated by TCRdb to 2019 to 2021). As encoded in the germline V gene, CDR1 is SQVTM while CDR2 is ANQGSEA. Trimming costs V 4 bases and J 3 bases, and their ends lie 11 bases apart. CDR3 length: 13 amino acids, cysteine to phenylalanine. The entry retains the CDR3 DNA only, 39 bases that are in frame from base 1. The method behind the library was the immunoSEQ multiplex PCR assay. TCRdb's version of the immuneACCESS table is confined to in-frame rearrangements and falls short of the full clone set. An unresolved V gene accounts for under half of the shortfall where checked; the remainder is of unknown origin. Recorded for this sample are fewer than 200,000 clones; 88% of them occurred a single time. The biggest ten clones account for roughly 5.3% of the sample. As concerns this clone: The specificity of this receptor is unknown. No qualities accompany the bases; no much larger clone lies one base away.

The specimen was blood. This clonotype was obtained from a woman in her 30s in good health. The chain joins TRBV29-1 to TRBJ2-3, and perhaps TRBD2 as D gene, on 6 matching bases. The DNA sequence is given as TGCAGCGTTGGCCGGGGGACTACAGATACGCAGTATTTT. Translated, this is CSVGRGTTDTQYF.